The clone carrying this T cell receptor beta chain was detected once. A read error may produce the germline difference seen at one junction end. The V gene's germline CDR1 is GTSNPN and CDR2 SVGIG (reference sequence). The CDR3 has 14 residues. The data are from a study of blood T cell repertoires in COVID-19. Sequencing used immunoSEQ multiplex PCR; TCRdb keeps in-frame clones, though not all of them. The sample comprises about 180,000 clones, 65% to 90% of which are singletons, and 7.5% to 10% rests with the top ten. The sequenced sample was peripheral blood. The clonotype was recovered from a man aged 50-59 years with active or convalescent COVID-19. This chain joins TRBV30 and TRBJ1-4; 7 bases are a match to TRBD1. The CDR3 bases are TGTGCCTGGAGGATGACAGGGATGAATGGAAAACTGTTTTTT. Encoded protein: CAWRMTGMNGKLFF.